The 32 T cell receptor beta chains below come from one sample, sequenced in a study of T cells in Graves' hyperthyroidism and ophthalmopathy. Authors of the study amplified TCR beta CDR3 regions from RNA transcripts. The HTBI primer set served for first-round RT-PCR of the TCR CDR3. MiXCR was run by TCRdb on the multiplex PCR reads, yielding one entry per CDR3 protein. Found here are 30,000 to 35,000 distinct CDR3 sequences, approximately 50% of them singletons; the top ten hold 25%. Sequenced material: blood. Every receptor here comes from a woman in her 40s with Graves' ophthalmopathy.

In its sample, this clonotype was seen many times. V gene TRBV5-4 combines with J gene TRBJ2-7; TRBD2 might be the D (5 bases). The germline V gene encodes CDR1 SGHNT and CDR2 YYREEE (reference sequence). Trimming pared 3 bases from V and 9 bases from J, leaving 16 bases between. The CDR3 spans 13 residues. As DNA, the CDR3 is TGTGCCAGCAGCTCCCCCGGCGGGCCCGGGCAGTACTTC. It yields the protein CASSSPGGPGQYF.

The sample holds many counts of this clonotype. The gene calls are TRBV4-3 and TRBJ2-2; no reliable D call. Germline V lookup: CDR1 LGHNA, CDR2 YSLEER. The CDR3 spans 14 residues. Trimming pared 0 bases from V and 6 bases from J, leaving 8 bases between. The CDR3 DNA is TGCGCCAGCAGCCAAGAAGGTAAACCCGGGGAGCTGTTTTTT. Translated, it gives CASSQEGKPGELFF.

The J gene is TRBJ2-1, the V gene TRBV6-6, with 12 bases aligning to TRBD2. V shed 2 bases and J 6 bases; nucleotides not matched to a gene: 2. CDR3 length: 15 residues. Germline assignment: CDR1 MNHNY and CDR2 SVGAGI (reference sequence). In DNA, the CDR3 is TGTGCCAGCAGTTACGGACTAGCGGGAAGCAATGAGCAGTTCTTC. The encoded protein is CASSYGLAGSNEQFF.

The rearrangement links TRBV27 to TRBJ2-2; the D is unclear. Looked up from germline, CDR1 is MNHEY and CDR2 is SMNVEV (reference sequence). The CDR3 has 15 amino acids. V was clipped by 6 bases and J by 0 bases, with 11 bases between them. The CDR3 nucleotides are TGTGCCAGCAGGGGCACCCGTTCGAACACCGGGGAGCTGTTTTTT. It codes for CASRGTRSNTGELFF.

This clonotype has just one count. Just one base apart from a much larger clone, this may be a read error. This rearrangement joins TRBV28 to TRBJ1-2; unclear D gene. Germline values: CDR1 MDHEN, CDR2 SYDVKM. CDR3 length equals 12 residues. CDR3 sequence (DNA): TGTGTCAGCAGTCGACGGAACTATGGCTACACCTTC. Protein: CVSSRRNYGYTF.

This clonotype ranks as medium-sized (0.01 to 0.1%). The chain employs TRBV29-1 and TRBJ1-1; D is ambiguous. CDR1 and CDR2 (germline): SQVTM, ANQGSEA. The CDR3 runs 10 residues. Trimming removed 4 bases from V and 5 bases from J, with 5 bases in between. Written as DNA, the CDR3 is TGCAGCGTTGTAGATACTGAAGCTTTCTTT. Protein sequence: CSVVDTEAFF.

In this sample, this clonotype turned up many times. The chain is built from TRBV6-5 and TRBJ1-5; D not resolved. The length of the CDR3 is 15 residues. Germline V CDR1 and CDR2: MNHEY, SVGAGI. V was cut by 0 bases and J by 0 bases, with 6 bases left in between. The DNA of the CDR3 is TGTGCCAGCAGTTACTCTAGAAATAGCAATCAGCCCCAGCATTTT. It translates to CASSYSRNSNQPQHF.

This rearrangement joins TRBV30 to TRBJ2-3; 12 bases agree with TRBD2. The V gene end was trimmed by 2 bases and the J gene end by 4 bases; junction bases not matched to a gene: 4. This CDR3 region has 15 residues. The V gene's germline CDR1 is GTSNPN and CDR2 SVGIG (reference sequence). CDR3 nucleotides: TGTGCCTGGAGTCCGGGACTAGCGGGCTCAGATACGCAGTATTTT. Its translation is CAWSPGLAGSDTQYF.

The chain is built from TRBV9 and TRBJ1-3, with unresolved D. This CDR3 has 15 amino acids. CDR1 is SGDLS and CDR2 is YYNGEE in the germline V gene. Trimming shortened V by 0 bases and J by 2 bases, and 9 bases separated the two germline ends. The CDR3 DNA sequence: TGTGCCAGCAGCGTAGTGCGGGTTGCTGGAAACACCATATATTTT. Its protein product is CASSVVRVAGNTIYF.

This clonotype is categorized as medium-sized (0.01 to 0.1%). The CDR3 is CSASGLAGGRGETQYF. Written as DNA, the CDR3 is TGCAGTGCTAGTGGGCTAGCGGGAGGGAGGGGAGAGACCCAGTACTTC. The chain is built from TRBV20-1 and TRBJ2-5; 12 bases agree with TRBD2. The CDR3 loop spans 16 amino acids. Germline CDR1 is DFQATT and CDR2 is SNEGSKA (reference sequence). V was pared by 3 bases and J by 4 bases, with 9 bases of the junction left unmatched.

The CDR3 protein is CASQGHTEQPQYF. For the CDR3, the DNA is TGTGCCAGCCAGGGACACACCGAGCAGCCCCAGTACTTC. The chain has TRBV6-5 and TRBJ2-5; D may be TRBD1 (6 bases). This CDR3 is 13 amino acids long. The germline CDR1 and CDR2 sequences are MNHEY and SVGAGI. Deletions cut 8 bases from V and 9 bases from J, with 19 bases between.

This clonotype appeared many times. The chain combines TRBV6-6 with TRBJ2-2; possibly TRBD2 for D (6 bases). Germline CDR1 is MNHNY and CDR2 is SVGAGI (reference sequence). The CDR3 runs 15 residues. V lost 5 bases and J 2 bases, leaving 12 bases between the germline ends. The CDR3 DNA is TGTGCCAGCAGTCCTCCGGGACTTAACACCGGGGAGCTGTTTTTT. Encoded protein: CASSPPGLNTGELFF.

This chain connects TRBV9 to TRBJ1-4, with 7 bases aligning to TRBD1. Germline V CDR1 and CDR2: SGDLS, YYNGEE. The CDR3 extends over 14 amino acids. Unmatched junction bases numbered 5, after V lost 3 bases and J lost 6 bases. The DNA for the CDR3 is TGTGCCAGCAGCGCAGGGGGGGAGCATGAAAAACTGTTTTTT. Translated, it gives CASSAGGEHEKLFF.

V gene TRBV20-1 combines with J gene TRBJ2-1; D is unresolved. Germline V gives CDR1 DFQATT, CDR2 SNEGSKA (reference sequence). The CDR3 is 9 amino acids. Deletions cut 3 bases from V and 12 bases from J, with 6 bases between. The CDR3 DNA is TGCAGTGCTAGGGTCGGGCAGTTCTTC. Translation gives CSARVGQFF.

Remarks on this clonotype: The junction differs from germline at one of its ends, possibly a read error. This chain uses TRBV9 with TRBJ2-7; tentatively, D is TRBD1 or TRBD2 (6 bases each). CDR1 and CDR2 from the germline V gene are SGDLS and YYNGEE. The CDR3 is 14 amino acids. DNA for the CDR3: TGTGCCAGCAGCGTTGCCTACGGGGGCTGCGAGCAATACTTC. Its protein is CASSVAYGGCEQYF.

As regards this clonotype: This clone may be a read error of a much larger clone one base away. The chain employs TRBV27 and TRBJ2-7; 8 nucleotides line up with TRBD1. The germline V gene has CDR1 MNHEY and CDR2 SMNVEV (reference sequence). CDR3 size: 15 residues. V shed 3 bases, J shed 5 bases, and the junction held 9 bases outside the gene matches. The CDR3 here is CASSFSTGAVDEQYF. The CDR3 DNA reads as TGTGCCAGCAGTTTCTCGACAGGGGCGGTCGACGAGCAGTACTTC.

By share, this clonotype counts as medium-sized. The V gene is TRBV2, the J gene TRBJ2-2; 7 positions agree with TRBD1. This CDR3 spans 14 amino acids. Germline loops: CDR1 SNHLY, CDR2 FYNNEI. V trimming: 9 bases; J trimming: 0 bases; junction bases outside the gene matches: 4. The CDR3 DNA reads TGTGCCAGTACAGGGGATGCGAACACCGGGGAGCTGTTTTTT. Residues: CASTGDANTGELFF. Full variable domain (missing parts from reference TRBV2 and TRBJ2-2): EPEVTQTPSHQVTQMGQEVILRCVPISNHLYFYWYRQILGQKVEFLVSFYNNEISEKSEIFDDQFSVERPDGSNFTLKIRSTKLEDSAMYFCASTGDANTGELFFGEGSRLTVL.

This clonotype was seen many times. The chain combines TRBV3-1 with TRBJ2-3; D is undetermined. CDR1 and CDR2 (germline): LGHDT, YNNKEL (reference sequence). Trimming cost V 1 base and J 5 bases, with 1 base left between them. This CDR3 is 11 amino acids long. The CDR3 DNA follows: TGTGCCAGCAGCCAAGTAGATACGCAGTATTTT. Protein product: CASSQVDTQYF.

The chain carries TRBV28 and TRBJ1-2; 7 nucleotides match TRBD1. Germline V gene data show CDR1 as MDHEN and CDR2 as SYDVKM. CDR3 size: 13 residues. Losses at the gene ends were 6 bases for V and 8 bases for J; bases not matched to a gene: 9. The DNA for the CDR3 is TGTGCCAGCAGCCAAACAGGGGTATTGGGCTACACCTTC. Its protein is CASSQTGVLGYTF.

The CDR3 DNA reads as TGTGCCAGCAGCGCAGTCGGACAGTTGAACACTGAAGCTTTCTTT. It encodes CASSAVGQLNTEAFF. The chain employs TRBV2 and TRBJ1-1, with a weak D call TRBD1 (6 bases). CDR1 is SNHLY, CDR2 FYNNEI, per germline. This CDR3 region has 15 residues. V was clipped by 6 bases and J by 0 bases, with 14 bases between them.

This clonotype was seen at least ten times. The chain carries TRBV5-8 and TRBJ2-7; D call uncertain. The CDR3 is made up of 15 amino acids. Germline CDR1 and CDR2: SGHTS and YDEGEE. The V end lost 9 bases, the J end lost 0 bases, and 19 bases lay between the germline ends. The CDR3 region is CATSDGQTSSYEQYF. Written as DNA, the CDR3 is TGTGCCACTTCAGACGGGCAGACGTCCTCCTACGAGCAGTACTTC.

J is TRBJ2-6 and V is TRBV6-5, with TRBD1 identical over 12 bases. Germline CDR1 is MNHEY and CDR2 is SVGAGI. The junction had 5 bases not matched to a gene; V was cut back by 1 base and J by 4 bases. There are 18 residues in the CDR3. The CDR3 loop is CASSYYGTGGSGANVLTF. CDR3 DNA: TGTGCCAGCAGTTACTACGGGACAGGGGGCTCGGGGGCCAACGTCCTGACTTTC.

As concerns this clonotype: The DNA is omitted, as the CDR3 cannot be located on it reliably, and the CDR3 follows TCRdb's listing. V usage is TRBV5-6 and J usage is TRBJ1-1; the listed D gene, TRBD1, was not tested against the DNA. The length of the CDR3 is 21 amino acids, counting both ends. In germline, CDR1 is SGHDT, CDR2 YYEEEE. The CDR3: CASSDSEQYFGPDRGNTEAFF.

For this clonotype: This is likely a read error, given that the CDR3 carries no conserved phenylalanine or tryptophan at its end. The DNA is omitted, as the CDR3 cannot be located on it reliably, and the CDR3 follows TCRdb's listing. The CDR3 spells CASSQDHS. The J gene is TRBJ2-5, the V gene TRBV3-1. Germline CDR1 is LGHDT and CDR2 is YNNKEL (reference sequence). Inclusive of both ends, the CDR3 amounts to 8 amino acids.

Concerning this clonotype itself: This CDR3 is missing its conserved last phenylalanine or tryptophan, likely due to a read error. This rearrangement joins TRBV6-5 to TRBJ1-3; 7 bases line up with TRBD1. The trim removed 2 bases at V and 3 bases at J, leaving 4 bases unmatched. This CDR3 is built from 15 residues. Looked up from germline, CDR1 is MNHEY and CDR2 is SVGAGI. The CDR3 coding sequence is TGTGCCAGCAGTTACCGATACAGGGGTGGAAACACCATATATTGT. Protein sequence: CASSYRYRGGNTIYC.

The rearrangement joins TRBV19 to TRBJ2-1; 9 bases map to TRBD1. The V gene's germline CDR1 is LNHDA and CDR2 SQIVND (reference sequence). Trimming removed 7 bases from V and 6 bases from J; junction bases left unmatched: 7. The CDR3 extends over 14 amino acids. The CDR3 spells CASTTGTGTNEQFF. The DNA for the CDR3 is TGTGCCAGTACCACCGGGACAGGGACCAATGAGCAGTTCTTC.

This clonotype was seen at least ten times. The CDR3 loop is CASSSSGTGGWETQYF. For the CDR3, the DNA is TGTGCCAGCAGCTCGTCCGGGACAGGGGGCTGGGAGACCCAGTACTTC. V and J are TRBV7-9 and TRBJ2-5; 12 bases map to TRBD1. The germline V gene encodes CDR1 SEHNR and CDR2 FQNEAQ (reference sequence). Losses at the gene ends were 4 bases for V and 5 bases for J; bases not matched to a gene: 8. This CDR3 is built from 16 residues. The whole variable domain, filled in from reference TRBV7-9 and TRBJ2-5, reads DTGVSQNPRHKITKRGQNVTFRCDPISEHNRLYWYRQTLGQGPEFLTYFQNEAQLEKSRLLSDRFSAERPKGSFSTLEIQRTEQGDSAMYLCASSSSGTGGWETQYFGPGTRLLVL.

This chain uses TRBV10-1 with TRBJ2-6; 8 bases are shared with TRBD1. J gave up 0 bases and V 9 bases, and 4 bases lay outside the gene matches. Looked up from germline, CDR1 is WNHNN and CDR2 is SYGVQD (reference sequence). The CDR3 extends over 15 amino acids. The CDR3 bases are TGCGCCAGTGTCGGGACAGGCTCTGGGGCCAACGTCCTGACTTTC. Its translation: CASVGTGSGANVLTF.

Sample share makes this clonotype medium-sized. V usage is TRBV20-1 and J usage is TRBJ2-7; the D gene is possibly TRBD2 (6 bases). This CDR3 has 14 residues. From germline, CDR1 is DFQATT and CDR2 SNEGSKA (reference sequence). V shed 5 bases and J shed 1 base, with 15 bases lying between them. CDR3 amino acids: CSALDSGLSYEQYF. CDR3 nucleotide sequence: TGCAGTGCTCTCGATAGCGGCCTTTCCTACGAGCAGTACTTC.

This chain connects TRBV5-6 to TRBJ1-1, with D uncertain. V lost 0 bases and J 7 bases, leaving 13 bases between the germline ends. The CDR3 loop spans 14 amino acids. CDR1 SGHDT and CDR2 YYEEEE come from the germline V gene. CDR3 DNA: TGTGCCAGCAGCTTGGAAGGAGGGCAGAATGAAGCTTTCTTT. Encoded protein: CASSLEGGQNEAFF. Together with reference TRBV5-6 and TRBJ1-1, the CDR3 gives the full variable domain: DAGVTQSPTHLIKTRGQQVTLRCSPKSGHDTVSWYQQALGQGPQFIFQYYEEEERQRGNFPDRFSGHQFPNYSSELNVNALLLGDSALYLCASSLEGGQNEAFFGQGTRLTVV.

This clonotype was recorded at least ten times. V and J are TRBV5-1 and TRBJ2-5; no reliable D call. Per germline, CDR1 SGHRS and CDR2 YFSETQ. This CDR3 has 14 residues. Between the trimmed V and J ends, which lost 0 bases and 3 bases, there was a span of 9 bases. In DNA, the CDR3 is TGCGCCAGCAGCTTGGCCGGCAGAGAAGAGACCCAGTACTTC. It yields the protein CASSLAGREETQYF.

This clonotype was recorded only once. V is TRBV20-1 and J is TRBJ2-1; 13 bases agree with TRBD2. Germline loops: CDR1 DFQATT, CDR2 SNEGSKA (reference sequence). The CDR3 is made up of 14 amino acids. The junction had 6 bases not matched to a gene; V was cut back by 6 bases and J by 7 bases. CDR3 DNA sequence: TGCAGTGCACGTACTAGCGGGAGGGTGAATGAGCAGTTCTTC. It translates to CSARTSGRVNEQFF.